These 23 T cell receptor beta chains were sequenced from one sample in a study of post-analysis software for immune sequencing data. Antigens for these TCRs are unknown. General observations from the study: TRBV segments more frequent in patients than in controls numbered roughly 5 and included TRBV5-6, TRBV5-1 and TRBV20-1.

The TCR beta cDNA libraries contained unique molecular identifiers. In TCRdb, the PCR reads were re-called with MiXCR into one record per CDR3 protein. The sample contains about 560,000 distinct CDR3 sequences, 44% of which appear only once. The sequenced material came from blood. The origin of the receptors is a girl between 10 and 17 years old with multiple sclerosis.

The V and J genes are TRBV3-1 and TRBJ2-5, with 9 bases aligning to TRBD2. V trimming: 6 bases; J trimming: 4 bases; junction bases outside the gene matches: 6. The CDR3 is 14 residues long. The germline V gene encodes CDR1 LGHDT and CDR2 YNNKEL (reference sequence). The CDR3, as DNA: TGTGCCAGCAGGGTTAGCGGGAGCGGAGAGACCCAGTACTTC. Translation: CASRVSGSGETQYF.

This sequence joins TRBV12-3 or TRBV12-4 and TRBJ2-3, with D maybe TRBD1 (6 bases). V lost 6 bases and J 5 bases, leaving 21 bases between the germline ends. The CDR3 length is 16 residues. The CDR3 region has the DNA TGTGCCAGCAGACCCCGATATCAGGGGCTATTAGATACGCAGTATTTT. Translated: CASRPRYQGLLDTQYF.

This chain joins TRBV10-3 and TRBJ2-1; D perhaps matches TRBD2 (5 bases). CDR1 is ENHRY and CDR2 is SYGVKD in the germline V gene. CDR3 length equals 15 residues. The germline V and J ends were trimmed by 6 bases and 5 bases, with 17 bases remaining between them. In DNA form, the CDR3 reads TGTGCCATCAGGGGAGCGGACCAGAGGAACAATGAGCAGTTCTTC. Translated: CAIRGADQRNNEQFF.

This clonotype was observed a few times. V and J are TRBV11-2 and TRBJ2-1; D is ambiguous. This CDR3 region has 12 residues. Germline V gene lookup returns CDR1 SGHAT and CDR2 FQNNGV. The germline V and J ends were trimmed by 4 bases and 7 bases, with 8 bases remaining between them. The CDR3 sequence: CASSSGMNEQFF. The CDR3 DNA reads TGTGCCAGCAGCTCCGGAATGAATGAGCAGTTCTTC.

This clonotype was seen a few times. This chain links TRBV7-6 with TRBJ2-1, with a weak D call TRBD2 (5 bases). V lost 4 bases and J 6 bases, leaving 10 bases between the germline ends. The germline V gene has CDR1 SGHVS and CDR2 FNYEAQ. The CDR3 length is 13 residues. The CDR3, as DNA: TGTGCCAGCAGCTCAACTAGGGCCAATGAGCAGTTCTTC. As protein: CASSSTRANEQFF.

The CDR3 bases are TGCAGTGCTGAGGGGACTGGGAACTCCTACAATGAGCAGTTCTTC. Protein product: CSAEGTGNSYNEQFF. The gene calls are TRBV20-1 and TRBJ2-1; weak D call: TRBD2 (6 bases). V was trimmed by 5 bases and J by 0 bases, leaving 14 bases between them. CDR3 length: 15 amino acids. The germline CDR1 and CDR2 sequences are DFQATT and SNEGSKA (reference sequence).

The chain recombines TRBV5-1 with TRBJ2-3, with 12 nucleotides matching TRBD2. V shed 0 bases, J shed 5 bases, and the junction held 4 bases outside the gene matches. The germline gives CDR1 SGHRS, CDR2 YFSETQ. This CDR3 is 16 amino acids long. The CDR3 coding sequence is TGCGCCAGCAGCTTGGCTAGCGGGAGGGTGGAAGATACGCAGTATTTT. Translated: CASSLASGRVEDTQYF. The full variable domain, with the rest looked up from reference TRBV5-1 and TRBJ2-3, is KAGVTQTPRYLIKTRGQQVTLSCSPISGHRSVSWYQQTPGQGLQFLFEYFSETQRNKGNFPGRFSGRQFSNSRSEMNVSTLELGDSALYLCASSLASGRVEDTQYFGPGTRLTVL.

V is TRBV20-1 and J is TRBJ2-5, with D tentatively TRBD1 (5 bases). Germline-derived CDR1 and CDR2 are DFQATT and SNEGSKA (reference sequence). Trimming left V 6 bases short and J 0 bases short, with 11 bases between. The CDR3 extends over 13 amino acids. The CDR3 loop reads CSARRTHQETQYF. As DNA, the CDR3 is TGCAGTGCCCGTCGGACACACCAAGAGACCCAGTACTTC.

This chain uses TRBV12-3 or TRBV12-4 with TRBJ1-2; no clear D gene. The CDR3 length is 13 residues. Trimming left V 4 bases short and J 3 bases short, with 9 bases between. As DNA, the CDR3 is TGTGCCAGCAGTTACAAGCCATACTATGGCTACACCTTC. Translated: CASSYKPYYGYTF.

This clonotype was observed a few times. The chain carries TRBV7-8 and TRBJ2-7, with TRBD2 as a possible D gene (6 bases). CDR1 and CDR2 from the germline V gene are SGHVS and FQNEAQ. There are 18 residues in the CDR3. V was cut by 2 bases and J by 4 bases, with 24 bases left in between. The CDR3 here is CASSLLGRALRGTYEQYF. The CDR3 DNA follows: TGTGCCAGCAGCTTACTCGGGCGGGCCCTCCGAGGGACTTACGAGCAGTACTTC. Using reference TRBV7-8 and TRBJ2-7 for the parts outside the CDR3, the full variable domain is GAGVSQSPRYKVAKRGQDVALRCDPISGHVSLFWYQQALGQGPEFLTYFQNEAQLDKSGLPSDRFFAERPEGSVSTLKIQRTQQEDSAVYLCASSLLGRALRGTYEQYFGPGTRLTVT.

The chain is built from TRBV10-3 and TRBJ2-7, with D perhaps assigned TRBD1 or TRBD2 (5 bases each). The CDR3 length is 15 residues. CDR1 and CDR2 from the germline V gene are ENHRY and SYGVKD. Trimming removed 2 bases from V and 2 bases from J, with 13 bases in between. CDR3 protein: CAISEIRDGPYEQYF. The DNA of the CDR3 is TGTGCCATCAGTGAGATCCGGGACGGACCCTACGAGCAGTACTTC.

This chain uses TRBV12-3 or TRBV12-4 with TRBJ1-2; 7 nucleotides agree with TRBD1. This CDR3 spans 10 amino acids. The V segment lost 10 bases and the J segment 8 bases; nucleotides outside the gene matches: 4. For the CDR3, the DNA is TGTGCCACAAACAGGGGAGGCTACACCTTC. It translates to CATNRGGYTF.

The chain employs TRBV21-1 and TRBJ2-1; the table's TRBD2 call for D was not verified on the DNA. TRBV21-1 constitutes a pseudogene. The CDR3 runs 16 residues. CDR3 amino acids: CASSGLGTSGRDPRFF. In nucleotides, the CDR3 is TGTGCCAGCAGCGGACTCGGGACTAGCGGGAGGGACCCGCGGTTCTTC.

The V gene is TRBV7-6, the J gene TRBJ2-7, with 11 positions matching TRBD2. Germline V gene lookup returns CDR1 SGHVS and CDR2 FNYEAQ. This CDR3 is 15 amino acids long. V shed 6 bases, J shed 2 bases, and the junction held 6 bases outside the gene matches. CDR3: CASSPSGGRTYEQYF. CDR3 DNA sequence: TGTGCCAGCAGTCCTAGCGGGGGGCGTACCTACGAGCAGTACTTC.

The rearrangement links TRBV6-1 to TRBJ2-3; 12 positions match TRBD2. From germline, CDR1 is MNHNS and CDR2 SASEGT. This CDR3 has 19 residues. J was trimmed by 5 bases and V by 6 bases; bases with no gene match: 18. The CDR3 sequence is CASSTIGLAGGPRLDTQYF. CDR3 DNA: TGTGCCAGCAGCACGATCGGCCTAGCGGGGGGGCCTAGGTTAGATACGCAGTATTTT.

V gene TRBV10-3 combines with J gene TRBJ1-5; maybe TRBD1 (6 bases). V lost 6 bases to trimming and J lost 7 bases, with 19 bases between them. The CDR3 runs 15 residues. The germline V gene has CDR1 ENHRY and CDR2 SYGVKD. The CDR3 nucleotides are TGTGCCATCAGATCAACACAGGGTTCTGGGCAGCCCCAGCATTTT. Amino acid sequence: CAIRSTQGSGQPQHF.

The chain employs TRBV29-1 and TRBJ1-1, with a tentative D call TRBD1 (6 bases). V lost 0 bases and J 1 base, leaving 9 bases between the germline ends. Germline V lookup: CDR1 SQVTM, CDR2 ANQGSEA. CDR3 length equals 14 residues. CDR3 sequence (DNA): TGCAGCGTTGAAGAGGGGGCAAGGAACACTGAAGCTTTCTTT. This gives the protein CSVEEGARNTEAFF. Using reference TRBV29-1 and TRBJ1-1 for the parts outside the CDR3, the full variable domain is SAVISQKPSRDICQRGTSLTIQCQVDSQVTMMFWYRQQPGQSLTLIATANQGSEATYESGFVIDKFPISRPNLTFSTLTVSNMSPEDSSIYLCSVEEGARNTEAFFGQGTRLTVV.

Concerning this clonotype itself: The missing conserved phenylalanine or tryptophan at the end of this CDR3 makes a read error likely. The V call is TRBV4-1, the J call TRBJ2-7; D is perhaps TRBD2 (5 bases). The CDR3 is 15 amino acids. Germline CDR1 is MGHRA and CDR2 is YSYEKL. Between the trimmed V and J ends, which lost 1 base and 2 bases, there was a span of 12 bases. The CDR3 coding sequence is TGCGCCAGCAGCCAAGGGCTAGCAACACCCTACGAGCAGTACTGC. Its protein is CASSQGLATPYEQYC.

This clonotype was picked up a small number of times. CDR3 in amino acids: CASSFGGAGEQFF. The CDR3 nucleotides read TGTGCCAGCAGCTTCGGCGGAGCGGGTGAGCAGTTCTTC. V is TRBV7-9 and J is TRBJ2-1; a possible D gene is TRBD2 (6 bases). CDR1 and CDR2 (germline): SEHNR, FQNEAQ (reference sequence). The CDR3 length is 13 residues. V lost 3 bases, J lost 9 bases, and 12 bases lay in between.

The chain combines TRBV7-2 with TRBJ2-7; D remains ambiguous. Gene TRBJ2-5 matches the end of the DNA better, so the J call may be wrong. CDR1 SGHTA and CDR2 FQGNSA come from the germline V gene. This CDR3 comprises 15 residues. For the CDR3, the DNA is TGTGCCAGCAGCTTAGACCCCGGGCAAGAGGAGACCCAGTACTTC. The encoded protein is CASSLDPGQEETQYF.

This chain connects TRBV5-1 to TRBJ1-2; no clear D gene. With 4 bases removed from V and 2 bases from J, the gap between germline ends came to 9 bases. This CDR3 has 13 residues. Per the germline V gene, CDR1 is SGHRS and CDR2 is YFSETQ. This CDR3 reads CASSNGENYGYTF. For the CDR3, the DNA is TGCGCCAGCAGCAACGGTGAGAACTATGGCTACACCTTC.

The V call is TRBV29-1, the J call TRBJ1-2; 8 nucleotides line up with TRBD1. V shed 4 bases and J 4 bases; nucleotides not matched to a gene: 5. Germline CDR1 and CDR2: SQVTM and ANQGSEA. CDR3 length equals 13 residues. The CDR3 DNA sequence: TGCAGCGTTGCTACAGGGGGGTCCTATGGCTACACCTTC. It codes for CSVATGGSYGYTF.

This clonotype was found a few times. The genes are TRBV12-3 or TRBV12-4 and TRBJ2-5, with TRBD1 matching over 9 bases. The CDR3 sequence is 13 residues long. J lost 11 bases, V lost 5 bases, and 9 bases had no gene match. As DNA, the CDR3 is TGTGCCAGCAGTCCGGACAGGGGCATGGGTCAGTACTTC. It is translated as CASSPDRGMGQYF.